The clone carrying this T cell receptor (beta chain) was found once. Antigen specificity is unknown. The PCR contained 60 Vbeta and 13 Jbeta primers. Study processing details: In a later analysis, around 11 million of 65 million to 90 million unique beta chains occurred in at least two donors. Sequenced by immunoSEQ multiplex PCR; TCRdb stores in-frame clones only, minus some. V, J and clone size derive from that table, while D and trimming were established from the DNA sequence. The sample lists 160,000 or so clones; around 90% were seen once. The ends were cut back, 1 base at V and 6 bases at J, with 16 bases in the middle. Germline assignment: CDR1 SEHNR and CDR2 FQNEAQ (reference sequence). This CDR3 spans 16 amino acids. The data belong to a study of cytomegalovirus exposure and HLA in healthy donors. Study-wide context: An early data release held 80 million or so unique TCRs from HLA-typed donors. Study observations and caveats: TCR beta chains numbering 164 were designated cytomegalovirus-associated.

This receptor was identified in a woman in her thirties in good health and CMV-seronegative. The V call is TRBV7-9, the J call TRBJ1-5, with D perhaps TRBD1 (6 bases). Sequencing was carried out using PBMCs. CDR3 loop: CASSLGGRGGSQPQHF. In DNA, the CDR3 is TGTGCCAGCAGCTTAGGGGGACGAGGGGGTAGTCAGCCCCAGCATTTT.